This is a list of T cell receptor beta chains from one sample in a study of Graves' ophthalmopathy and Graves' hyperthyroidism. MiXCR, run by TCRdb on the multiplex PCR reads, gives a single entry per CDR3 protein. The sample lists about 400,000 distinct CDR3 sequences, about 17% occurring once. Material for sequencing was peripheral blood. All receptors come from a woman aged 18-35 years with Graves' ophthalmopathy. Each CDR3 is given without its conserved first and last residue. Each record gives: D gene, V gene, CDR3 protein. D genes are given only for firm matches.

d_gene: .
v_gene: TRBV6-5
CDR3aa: ASRYWRSNTGELF

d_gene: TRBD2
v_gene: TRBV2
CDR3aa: ATHRTSGIPGYEQY

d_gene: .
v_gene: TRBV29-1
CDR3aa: SVSGGETQY

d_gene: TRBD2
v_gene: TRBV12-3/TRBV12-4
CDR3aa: ASSPTGLAGGYEQY

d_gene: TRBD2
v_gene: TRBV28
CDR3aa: ASTPGLAGREETQY

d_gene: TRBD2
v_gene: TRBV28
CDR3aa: ASSNRLAQKNIQY

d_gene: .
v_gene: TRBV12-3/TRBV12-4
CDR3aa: ASSPAGGFTEAF

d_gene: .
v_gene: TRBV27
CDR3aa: ASINGGGDRYFFVYEQY

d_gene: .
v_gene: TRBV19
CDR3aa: ASNPAAGIQPQH

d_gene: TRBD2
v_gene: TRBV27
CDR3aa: ASSGVAGGGMRETQY

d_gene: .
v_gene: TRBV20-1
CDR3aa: SARDVRVGETQY

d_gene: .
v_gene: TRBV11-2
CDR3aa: ASSQSGTWSSYEQY

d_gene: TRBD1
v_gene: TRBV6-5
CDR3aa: ASSFPRGLGTEAF

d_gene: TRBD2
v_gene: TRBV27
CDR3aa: ASSSDPSGSRRVSGSEQY

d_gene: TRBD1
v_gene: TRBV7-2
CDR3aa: ASSPRGAGQVRSGNTIY

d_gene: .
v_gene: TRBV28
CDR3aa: ASSFQGTWHPQH

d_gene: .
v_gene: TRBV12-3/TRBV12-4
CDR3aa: ASSPRTAAVGGYT

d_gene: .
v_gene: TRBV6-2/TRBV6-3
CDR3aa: ASSSTPGVGNKEETQY

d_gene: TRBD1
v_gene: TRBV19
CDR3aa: ASSIPDRASQPQH

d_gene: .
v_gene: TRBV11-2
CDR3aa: ASSPGPRAPRYGYT

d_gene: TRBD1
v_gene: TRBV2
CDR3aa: ASSPRTGHGTEAF

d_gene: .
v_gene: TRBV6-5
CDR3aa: ASRVPGSGNTIY

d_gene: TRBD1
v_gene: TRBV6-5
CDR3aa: ASSPRQGLSNQPQH

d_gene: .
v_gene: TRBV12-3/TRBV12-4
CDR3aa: ASSRAYQETQY

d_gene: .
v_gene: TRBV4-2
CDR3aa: ASSQAESGADSGYT

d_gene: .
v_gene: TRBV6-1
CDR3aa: ASEGGHTEAF

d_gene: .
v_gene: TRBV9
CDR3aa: ASSVAGSETQY

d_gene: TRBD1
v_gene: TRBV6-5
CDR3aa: ASSLDRGNTGELF

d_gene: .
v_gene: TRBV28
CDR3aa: ASRGGSSGANVLT

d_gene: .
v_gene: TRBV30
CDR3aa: AWSQRQALGQY

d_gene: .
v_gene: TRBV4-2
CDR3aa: AGSQDTGSGNTIY

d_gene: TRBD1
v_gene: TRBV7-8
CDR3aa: ASSFDRALEAF

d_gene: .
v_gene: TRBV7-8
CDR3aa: ASSLGPREGVITLH

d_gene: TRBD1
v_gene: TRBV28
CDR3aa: ASSSSRDRAETQY

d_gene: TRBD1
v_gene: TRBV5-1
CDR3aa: ASSLTGTGGVGGQETQY

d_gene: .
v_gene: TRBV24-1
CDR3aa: ATGPNQPQH

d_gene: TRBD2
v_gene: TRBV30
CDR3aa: AWGLTSGRGIPHYEQY

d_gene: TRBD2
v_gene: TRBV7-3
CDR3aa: ASSATPGLAGVGELF

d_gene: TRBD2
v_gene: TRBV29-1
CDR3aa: SVRTSGTEY

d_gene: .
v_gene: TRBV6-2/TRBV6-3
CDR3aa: ASTSLRTRSNQPQH

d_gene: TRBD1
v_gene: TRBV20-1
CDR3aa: SARDPGTGVYEQY

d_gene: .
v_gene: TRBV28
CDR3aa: ASSLLETQETQY

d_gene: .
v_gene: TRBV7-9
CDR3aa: ASSFQSNTEAF

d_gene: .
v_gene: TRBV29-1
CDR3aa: SVEDLKGRGGYT

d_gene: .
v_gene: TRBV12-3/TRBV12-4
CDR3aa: ASSHSTFANVLT

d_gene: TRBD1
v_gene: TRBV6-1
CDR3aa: ASRRDRMNTEAF

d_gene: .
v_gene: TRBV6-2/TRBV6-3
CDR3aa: ASSYVGGSEPQH

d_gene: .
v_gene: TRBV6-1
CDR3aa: ASTSFGRPGNTIY

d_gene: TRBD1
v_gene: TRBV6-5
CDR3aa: ASSSSGTGVYGYT

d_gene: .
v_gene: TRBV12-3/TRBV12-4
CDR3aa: ASSPGGLGQPQH

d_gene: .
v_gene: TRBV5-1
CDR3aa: ASSFTSSPVGTEAF

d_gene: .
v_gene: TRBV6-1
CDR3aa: ASSPLVSGANVLT

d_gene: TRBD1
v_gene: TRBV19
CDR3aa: ASSTRQGTFYGYT

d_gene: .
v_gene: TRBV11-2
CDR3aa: ASSLRQGGPTTQETQY

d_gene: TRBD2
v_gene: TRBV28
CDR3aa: ASSPRPTSGRFTGELF

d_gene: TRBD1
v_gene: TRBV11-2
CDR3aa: ASSLRGAIRNTEAF

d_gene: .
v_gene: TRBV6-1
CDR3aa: ASTPLRGKNTEAF

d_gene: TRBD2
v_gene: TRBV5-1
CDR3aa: ASSLVGSGKETQY

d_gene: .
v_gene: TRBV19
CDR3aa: AASGVGVYEQY